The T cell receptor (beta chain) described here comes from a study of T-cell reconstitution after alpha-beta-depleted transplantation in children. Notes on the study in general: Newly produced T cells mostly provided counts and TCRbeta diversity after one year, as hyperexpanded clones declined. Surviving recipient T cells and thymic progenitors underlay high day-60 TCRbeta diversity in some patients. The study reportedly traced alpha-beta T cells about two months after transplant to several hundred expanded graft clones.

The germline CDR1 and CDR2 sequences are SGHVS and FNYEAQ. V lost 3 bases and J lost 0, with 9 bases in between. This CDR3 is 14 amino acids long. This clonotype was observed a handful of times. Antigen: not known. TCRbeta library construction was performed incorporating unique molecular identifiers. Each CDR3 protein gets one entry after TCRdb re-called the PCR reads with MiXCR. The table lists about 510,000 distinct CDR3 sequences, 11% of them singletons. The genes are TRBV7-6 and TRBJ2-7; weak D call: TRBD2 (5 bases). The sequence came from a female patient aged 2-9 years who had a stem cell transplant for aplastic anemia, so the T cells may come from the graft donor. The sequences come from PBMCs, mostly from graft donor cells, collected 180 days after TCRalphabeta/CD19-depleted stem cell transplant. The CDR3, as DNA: TGTGCCAGCAGCTTTGGGGAGAGCTCCTACGAGCAGTACTTC. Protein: CASSFGESSYEQYF.